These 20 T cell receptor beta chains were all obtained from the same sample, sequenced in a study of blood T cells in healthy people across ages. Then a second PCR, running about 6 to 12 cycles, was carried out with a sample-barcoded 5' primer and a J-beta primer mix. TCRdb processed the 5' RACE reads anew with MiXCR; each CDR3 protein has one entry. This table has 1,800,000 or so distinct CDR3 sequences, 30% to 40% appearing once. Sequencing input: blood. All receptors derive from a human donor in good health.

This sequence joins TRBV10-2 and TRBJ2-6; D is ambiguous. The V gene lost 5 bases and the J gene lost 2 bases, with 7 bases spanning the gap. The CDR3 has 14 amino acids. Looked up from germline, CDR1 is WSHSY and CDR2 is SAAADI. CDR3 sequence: CASSRMPGANVLTF. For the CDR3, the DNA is TGCGCCAGCAGTAGGATGCCTGGGGCCAACGTCCTGACTTTC.

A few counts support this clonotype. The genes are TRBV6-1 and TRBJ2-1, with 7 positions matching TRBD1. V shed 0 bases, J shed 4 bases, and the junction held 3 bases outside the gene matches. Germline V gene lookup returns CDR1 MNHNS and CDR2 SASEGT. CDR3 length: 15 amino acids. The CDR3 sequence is CASSEAWTGYNEQFF. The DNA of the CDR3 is TGTGCCAGCAGTGAAGCCTGGACAGGTTACAATGAGCAGTTCTTC.

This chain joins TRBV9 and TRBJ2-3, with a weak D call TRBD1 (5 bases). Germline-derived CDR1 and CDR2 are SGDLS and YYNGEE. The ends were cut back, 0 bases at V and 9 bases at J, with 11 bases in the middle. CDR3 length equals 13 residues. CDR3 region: CASSVDRPGTQYF. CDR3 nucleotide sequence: TGTGCCAGCAGCGTAGACCGCCCAGGGACGCAGTATTTT.

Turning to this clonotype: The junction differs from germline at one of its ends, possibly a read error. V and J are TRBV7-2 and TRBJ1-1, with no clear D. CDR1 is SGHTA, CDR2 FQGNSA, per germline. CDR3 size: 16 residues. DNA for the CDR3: TGTGCCAGCAGCTCCATACTAGGAGGGATGAACACTGGAGCTTTCTTT. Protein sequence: CASSSILGGMNTGAFF.

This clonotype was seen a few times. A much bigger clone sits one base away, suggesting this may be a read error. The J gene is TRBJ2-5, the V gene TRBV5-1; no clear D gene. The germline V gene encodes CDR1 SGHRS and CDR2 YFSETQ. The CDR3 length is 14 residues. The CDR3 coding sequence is TGCGCCAGCTGCTTGGTACAGCTCCAAGAGACCCAGTACTTC. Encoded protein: CASCLVQLQETQYF.

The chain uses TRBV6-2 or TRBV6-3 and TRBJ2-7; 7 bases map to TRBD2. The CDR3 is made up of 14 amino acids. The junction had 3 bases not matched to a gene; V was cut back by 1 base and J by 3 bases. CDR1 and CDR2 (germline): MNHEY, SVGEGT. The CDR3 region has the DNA TGTGCCAGCAGTTACTACGGCGGGGGCTACGAGCAGTACTTC. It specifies CASSYYGGGYEQYF.

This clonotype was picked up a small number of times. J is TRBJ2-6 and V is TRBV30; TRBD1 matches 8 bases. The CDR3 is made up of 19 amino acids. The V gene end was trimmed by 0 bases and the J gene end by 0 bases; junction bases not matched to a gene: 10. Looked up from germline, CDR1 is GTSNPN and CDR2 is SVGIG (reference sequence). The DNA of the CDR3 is TGTGCCTGGAGTGTAACTAGGAGTACAGGGGGCTCTGGGGCCAACGTCCTGACTTTC. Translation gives CAWSVTRSTGGSGANVLTF.

Here the CDR3 DNA reads TGTGCCAGCAGTGGGGAAGGGGGGACTGAAGCTTTCTTT. As protein: CASSGEGGTEAFF. The chain links TRBV6-6 to TRBJ1-1; D is possibly TRBD1 (6 bases). This CDR3 contains 13 residues. Germline V gives CDR1 MNHNY, CDR2 SVGAGI (reference sequence). Deletions cut 5 bases from V and 5 bases from J, with 12 bases between.

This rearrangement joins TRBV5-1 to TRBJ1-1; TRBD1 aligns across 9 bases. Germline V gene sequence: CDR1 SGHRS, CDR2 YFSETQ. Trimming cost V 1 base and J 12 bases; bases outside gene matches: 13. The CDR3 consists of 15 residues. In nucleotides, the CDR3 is TGCGCCAGCAGCTTGCCGACAGGGGGATTACCCGAACCTTTCTTT. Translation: CASSLPTGGLPEPFF.

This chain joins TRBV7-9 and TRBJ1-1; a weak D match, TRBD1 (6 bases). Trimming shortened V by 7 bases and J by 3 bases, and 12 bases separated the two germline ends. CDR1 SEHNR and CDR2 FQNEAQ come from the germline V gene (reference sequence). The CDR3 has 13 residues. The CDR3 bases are TGTGCCAGCACCCCGGACAGTTACACTGAAGCTTTCTTT. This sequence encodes CASTPDSYTEAFF.

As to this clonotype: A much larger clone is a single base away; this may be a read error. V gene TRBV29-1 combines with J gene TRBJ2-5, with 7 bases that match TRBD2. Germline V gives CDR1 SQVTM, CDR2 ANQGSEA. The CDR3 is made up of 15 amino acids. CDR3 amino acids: CCVSAPGGRQETQYF. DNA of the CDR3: TGCTGCGTGTCCGCGCCGGGGGGACGGCAAGAGACCCAGTACTTC.

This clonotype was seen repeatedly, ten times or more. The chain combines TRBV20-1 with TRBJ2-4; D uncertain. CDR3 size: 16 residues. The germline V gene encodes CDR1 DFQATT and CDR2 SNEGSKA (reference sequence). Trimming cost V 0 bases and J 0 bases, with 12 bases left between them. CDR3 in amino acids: CSAREESATAKNIQYF. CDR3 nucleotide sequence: TGCAGTGCTAGAGAAGAGTCCGCCACAGCCAAAAACATTCAGTACTTC.

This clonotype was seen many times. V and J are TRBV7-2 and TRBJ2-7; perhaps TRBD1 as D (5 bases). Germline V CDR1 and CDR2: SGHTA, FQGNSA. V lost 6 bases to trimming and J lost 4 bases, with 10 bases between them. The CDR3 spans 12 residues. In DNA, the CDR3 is TGTGCCAGCAGAGGGGCAGGGTACGAGCAGTACTTC. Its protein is CASRGAGYEQYF. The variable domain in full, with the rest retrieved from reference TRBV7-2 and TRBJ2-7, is GAGVSQSPSNKVTEKGKDVELRCDPISGHTALYWYRQSLGQGLEFLIYFQGNSAPDKSGLPSDRFSAERTGGSVSTLTIQRTQQEDSAVYLCASRGAGYEQYFGPGTRLTVT.

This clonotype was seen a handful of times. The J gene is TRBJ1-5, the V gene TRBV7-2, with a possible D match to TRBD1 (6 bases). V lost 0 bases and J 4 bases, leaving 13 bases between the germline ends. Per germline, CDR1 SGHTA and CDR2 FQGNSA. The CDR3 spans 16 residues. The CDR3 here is CASSLARRGGNQPQHF. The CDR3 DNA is TGTGCCAGCAGCTTAGCGCGCAGGGGCGGAAATCAGCCCCAGCATTTT. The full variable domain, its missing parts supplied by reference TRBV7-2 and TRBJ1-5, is GAGVSQSPSNKVTEKGKDVELRCDPISGHTALYWYRQSLGQGLEFLIYFQGNSAPDKSGLPSDRFSAERTGGSVSTLTIQRTQQEDSAVYLCASSLARRGGNQPQHFGDGTRLSIL.

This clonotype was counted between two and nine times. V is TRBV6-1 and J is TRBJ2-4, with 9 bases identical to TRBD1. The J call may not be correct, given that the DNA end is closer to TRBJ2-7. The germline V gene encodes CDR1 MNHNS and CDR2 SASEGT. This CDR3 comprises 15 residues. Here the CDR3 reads CASRGPGQGFDEQYF. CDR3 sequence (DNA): TGTGCCAGCAGAGGGCCGGGACAGGGTTTCGACGAGCAGTACTTC.

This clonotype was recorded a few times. Here the CDR3 DNA reads TGTGCCAGCAGTTTAGGTGGGGGATCCGGGGAGCTGTTTTTT. Its protein is CASSLGGGSGELFF. The chain uses TRBV12-3 or TRBV12-4 and TRBJ2-2; D possibly uses TRBD1 or TRBD2 (5 bases each). The length of the CDR3 is 14 residues. Trimming removed 1 base at V and 6 bases at J, with 9 bases between.

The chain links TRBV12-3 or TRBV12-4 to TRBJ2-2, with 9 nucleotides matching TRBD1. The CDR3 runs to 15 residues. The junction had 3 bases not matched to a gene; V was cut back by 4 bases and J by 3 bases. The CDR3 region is CASSSQGADTGELFF. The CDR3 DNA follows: TGTGCCAGCAGTTCACAGGGGGCGGACACCGGGGAGCTGTTTTTT.

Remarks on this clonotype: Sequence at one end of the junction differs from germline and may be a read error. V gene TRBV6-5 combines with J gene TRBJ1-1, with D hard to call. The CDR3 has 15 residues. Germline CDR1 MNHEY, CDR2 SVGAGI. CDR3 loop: CACSQESMRNTEAFF. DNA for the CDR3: TGTGCCTGCAGCCAAGAGTCTATGAGAAACACTGAAGCTTTCTTT.

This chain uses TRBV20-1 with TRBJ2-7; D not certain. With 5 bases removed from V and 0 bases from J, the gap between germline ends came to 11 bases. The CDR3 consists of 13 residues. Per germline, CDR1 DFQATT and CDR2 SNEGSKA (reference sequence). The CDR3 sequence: CSACGEISYEQYF. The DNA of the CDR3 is TGCAGTGCTTGCGGAGAGATCTCCTACGAGCAGTACTTC.

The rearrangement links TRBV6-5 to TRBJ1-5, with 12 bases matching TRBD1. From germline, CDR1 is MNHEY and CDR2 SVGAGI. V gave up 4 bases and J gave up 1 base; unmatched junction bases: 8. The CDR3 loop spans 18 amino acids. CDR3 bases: TGTGCCAGCAGTTCTCCGGGACAGGGGGCTGGGAGCAATCAGCCCCAGCATTTT. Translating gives CASSSPGQGAGSNQPQHF.